Listed here are 22 T cell receptor beta chains from one sample, sequenced in a study of cytomegalovirus exposure and HLA in healthy donors. The study ran its PCR with 60 Vbeta and 13 Jbeta primers. Data came from immunoSEQ multiplex PCR; TCRdb stores just in-frame clones and leaves some out. The repertoire holds 140,000 to 150,000 clones, with around 79% as singletons. Sequenced input: PBMCs. The receptor source for this set is a woman in her 30s in good health and CMV-seronegative.

Only a few counts were recorded for this clone. The V call is TRBV7-7, the J call TRBJ1-2, with a possible D match to TRBD1 (5 bases). The ends were cut back, 3 bases at V and 7 bases at J, with 24 bases in the middle. There are 17 residues in the CDR3. Germline V gene sequence: CDR1 SSHAT, CDR2 FNYEAQ (reference sequence). The CDR3 is CASSFKHPDSGRSGYTF. CDR3 DNA sequence: TGTGCCAGCAGCTTTAAGCACCCGGATTCAGGGCGTAGTGGCTACACCTTC.

Comment on this clone: Other DNA sequences of this sample code for an identical CDR3. V is TRBV2 and J is TRBJ1-1; D gene uncertain. The CDR3 spans 13 residues. V lost 4 bases and J lost 0, with 6 bases in between. Per germline, CDR1 SNHLY and CDR2 FYNNEI. The CDR3 protein is CASSAQMNTEAFF. The CDR3 DNA is TGTGCCAGCAGTGCGCAGATGAACACTGAAGCTTTCTTT.

This clone was counted a few times. This chain joins TRBV18 and TRBJ1-3; D not certain. Trimming removed 2 bases from V and 0 bases from J, with 8 bases in between. This CDR3 is built from 15 residues. CDR1 is KGHSH and CDR2 is LQKENI in the germline V gene. The CDR3 reads CASSPRRDSGNTIYF. The CDR3 DNA reads as TGTGCCAGCTCACCAAGGCGGGACTCTGGAAACACCATATATTTT.

The chain links TRBV9 to TRBJ2-7; 12 positions match TRBD1. The V gene end was trimmed by 2 bases and the J gene end by 7 bases; junction bases not matched to a gene: 4. The germline CDR1 and CDR2 sequences are SGDLS and YYNGEE. CDR3 length equals 14 residues. CDR3 sequence: CASSVGQGAWEQYF. CDR3 DNA: TGTGCCAGCAGCGTGGGACAGGGGGCTTGGGAGCAGTACTTC.

The gene calls are TRBV7-2 and TRBJ1-5; 7 bases map to TRBD1. The CDR3 consists of 16 residues. The V and J ends lost 2 bases and 6 bases, in that order; junction bases with no gene match: 10. Looked up from germline, CDR1 is SGHTA and CDR2 is FQGNSA. CDR3 protein: CASSLYPGQGVQPQHF. The CDR3 DNA is TGTGCCAGCAGCTTATACCCGGGGCAGGGGGTTCAGCCCCAGCATTTT.

This chain links TRBV6-6 with TRBJ2-5, with D perhaps matching TRBD2 (6 bases). The germline CDR1 and CDR2 sequences are MNHNY and SVGAGI (reference sequence). The CDR3 is made up of 13 amino acids. Between the trimmed V and J ends, which lost 6 bases and 5 bases, there was a span of 13 bases. CDR3 sequence (DNA): TGTGCCAGCAGCCACGGGGGTACCGAGACCCAGTACTTC. Encoded protein: CASSHGGTETQYF.

V gene TRBV30 combines with J gene TRBJ2-5, with D uncertain. The germline V gene has CDR1 GTSNPN and CDR2 SVGIG (reference sequence). The CDR3 consists of 10 residues. Trimming left V 2 bases short and J 4 bases short, with 2 bases between. Here the CDR3 reads CAWSRETQYF. In DNA form, the CDR3 reads TGTGCCTGGAGTCGAGAGACCCAGTACTTC. The full variable domain, its missing parts supplied by reference TRBV30 and TRBJ2-5, is SQTIHQWPATLVQPVGSPLSLECTVEGTSNPNLYWYRQAAGRGLQLLFYSVGIGQISSEVPQNLSASRPQDRQFILSSKKLLLSDSGFYLCAWSRETQYFGPGTRLLVL.

This clone was detected only a few times. The chain is built from TRBV5-1 and TRBJ1-1; D might be TRBD1 (6 bases). Germline CDR1 is SGHRS and CDR2 is YFSETQ. V was cut by 5 bases and J by 4 bases, with 9 bases left in between. The CDR3 consists of 12 residues. CDR3 nucleotides: TGCGCCAGCAGACAGGGCTTCACTGAAGCTTTCTTT. Its protein is CASRQGFTEAFF. The variable domain in full, with the rest retrieved from reference TRBV5-1 and TRBJ1-1, is KAGVTQTPRYLIKTRGQQVTLSCSPISGHRSVSWYQQTPGQGLQFLFEYFSETQRNKGNFPGRFSGRQFSNSRSEMNVSTLELGDSALYLCASRQGFTEAFFGQGTRLTVV.

This chain uses TRBV10-2 with TRBJ2-2, with D perhaps matching TRBD1 (6 bases). V was shortened by 8 bases and J by 3 bases, with 16 bases between the two germline ends. Germline loops: CDR1 WSHSY, CDR2 SAAADI. The CDR3 extends over 15 amino acids. CDR3 coding DNA: TGCGCCAGCCACAGGGCGACGCGGGACACCGGGGAGCTGTTTTTT. Encoded protein: CASHRATRDTGELFF.

The chain uses TRBV6-6 and TRBJ2-1, with D perhaps TRBD1 (5 bases). Germline values: CDR1 MNHNY, CDR2 SVGAGI (reference sequence). The CDR3 runs to 11 residues. V was cut by 7 bases and J by 8 bases, with 9 bases left in between. CDR3 DNA sequence: TGTGCCAGCACAGGGATTTATGAGCAGTTCTTC. Amino acid sequence: CASTGIYEQFF.

This chain connects TRBV18 to TRBJ1-2; possible D gene TRBD1, 5 bases. V lost 0 bases to trimming and J lost 5 bases, with 13 bases between them. This CDR3 has 15 amino acids. Germline V CDR1 and CDR2: KGHSH, LQKENI. The CDR3 loop is CASSPPRAGSYGYTF. CDR3 bases: TGTGCCAGCTCACCACCCCGGGCAGGGTCTTATGGCTACACCTTC.

This sequence joins TRBV7-2 and TRBJ1-1, with no clear D. Trimming pared 1 base from V and 6 bases from J, leaving 6 bases between. The germline gives CDR1 SGHTA, CDR2 FQGNSA. CDR3 length: 12 amino acids. The CDR3 here is CASSLVRAEAFF. Here the CDR3 DNA reads TGTGCCAGCAGCTTAGTGAGGGCTGAAGCTTTCTTT.

Only a few counts were recorded for this clone. The rearrangement joins TRBV2 to TRBJ1-2; D is uncertain. Trimming took 6 bases from V and 4 from J, leaving 12 bases between them. CDR3 length: 13 residues. CDR1 and CDR2 (germline): SNHLY, FYNNEI. Written as DNA, the CDR3 is TGTGCCAGCAGCCGGGAAGGCCCCTATGGCTACACCTTC. Translated, it gives CASSREGPYGYTF.

Only a few counts were recorded for this clone. The rearrangement joins TRBV30 to TRBJ1-4; the match to TRBD1 covers 9 bases. CDR3 length equals 15 residues. V was clipped by 2 bases and J by 7 bases; unmatched bases: 8. Germline CDR1 GTSNPN, CDR2 SVGIG (reference sequence). This CDR3 is CAWSTNRGLSEKLFF. The CDR3 DNA reads as TGTGCCTGGAGTACAAACAGGGGGCTGAGTGAAAAACTGTTTTTT.

The chain has TRBV7-3 and TRBJ2-1; D not certain. V was clipped by 2 bases and J by 0 bases, with 5 bases between them. This CDR3 contains 14 residues. Looked up from germline, CDR1 is SGHTA and CDR2 is FQGTGA. Written as DNA, the CDR3 is TGTGCCAGCAGCTTAGAGAGCTCCTACAATGAGCAGTTCTTC. Its translation is CASSLESSYNEQFF. The entire variable domain, with the rest obtained from reference TRBV7-3 and TRBJ2-1, is as follows: GAGVSQTPSNKVTEKGKYVELRCDPISGHTALYWYRQSLGQGPEFLIYFQGTGAADDSGLPNDRFFAVRPEGSVSTLKIQRTERGDSAVYLCASSLESSYNEQFFGPGTRLTVL.

In regard to this clone: At the DNA level, this CDR3 is encoded by other sequences in the same sample as well. The chain uses TRBV7-3 and TRBJ1-1; a possible D gene is TRBD1 (5 bases). The germline V gene encodes CDR1 SGHTA and CDR2 FQGTGA. The CDR3 is 13 amino acids. V lost 5 bases, J lost 1 base, and 8 bases lay in between. CDR3 residues: CASSLRGNTEAFF. The CDR3 DNA reads TGTGCCAGCAGCCTTAGGGGGAACACTGAAGCTTTCTTT.

The chain carries TRBV11-3 and TRBJ2-5; the D gene is possibly TRBD2 (6 bases). The CDR3 loop spans 15 amino acids. The V and J ends lost 5 bases and 5 bases respectively, with 18 bases between them. From germline, CDR1 is SGHNT and CDR2 YENEEA. CDR3 region: CASSQGTGTWETQYF. CDR3 coding DNA: TGTGCCAGCAGCCAAGGGACTGGAACCTGGGAGACCCAGTACTTC.

This chain links TRBV5-4 with TRBJ1-2; D is undetermined. The CDR3 extends over 13 amino acids. The V and J ends lost 0 bases and 5 bases respectively, with 8 bases between them. Germline V CDR1 and CDR2: SGHNT, YYREEE (reference sequence). The CDR3: CASSLGSQYGYTF. The CDR3 nucleotides read TGTGCCAGCAGCTTGGGGTCGCAGTATGGCTACACCTTC.

This chain connects TRBV15 to TRBJ1-4, with D possibly being TRBD1 (5 bases). V was shortened by 1 base and J by 4 bases, with 7 bases between the two germline ends. The CDR3 spans 14 residues. CDR1 is LNHNV and CDR2 is YYDKDF in the germline V gene (reference sequence). The CDR3 nucleotides are TGTGCCACCAGCAGAGGGGGCCTTAATGAAAAACTGTTTTTT. This sequence encodes CATSRGGLNEKLFF.

The chain recombines TRBV7-7 with TRBJ2-5; 10 bases match TRBD2. V gave up 1 base and J gave up 5 bases; unmatched junction bases: 7. The germline gives CDR1 SSHAT, CDR2 FNYEAQ (reference sequence). The CDR3 is made up of 16 amino acids. The CDR3 nucleotides read TGTGCCAGCAGCTTAGGGGGGCCTAGCGGGGGTGAGACCCAGTACTTC. Protein sequence: CASSLGGPSGGETQYF.

This sequence joins TRBV14 and TRBJ2-6; D is uncertain. Trimming took 3 bases from V and 11 from J, leaving 14 bases between them. The CDR3 is made up of 14 amino acids. Per germline, CDR1 SGHDN and CDR2 FVKESK. The CDR3 region is CASSHPSARHVLTF. The CDR3 DNA sequence: TGTGCCAGCAGCCACCCCTCAGCGCGCCACGTCCTGACTTTC.

The gene calls are TRBV7-2 and TRBJ1-5; TRBD1 agrees at 9 bases. The trim removed 5 bases at V and 6 bases at J, leaving 8 bases unmatched. The CDR3 is 15 amino acids. From germline, CDR1 is SGHTA and CDR2 FQGNSA. The CDR3 nucleotides read TGTGCCAGCAGCCCAGGGACAGGGAAGGGTCAGCCCCAGCATTTT. As protein: CASSPGTGKGQPQHF.